This TCR beta chain came from a study of beta chain features in type 1 diabetes. Sequencing targeted expressed TCRB transcripts, as all isolated RNA had been reverse transcribed. Generated by immunoSEQ multiplex PCR, the TCRdb table keeps only in-frame clones and is missing some. The data hold 350,000 or so clones, with around a fifth observed a single time. The CDR3 sequence is 11 residues long. The V and J ends lost 5 bases and 11 bases respectively, with 15 bases between them. The germline V gene encodes CDR1 GTSNPN and CDR2 SVGIG (reference sequence). The clonotype was recovered from a woman under 30 in good health. This chain connects TRBV30 to TRBJ1-2; D not resolved. Sequencing was done on a sample of naive CD4+ T cells from blood. Here the CDR3 reads CAWALERKYTF. The DNA for the CDR3 is TGTGCCTGGGCTTTGGAGCGAAAATACACCTTC.